The clone carrying this TCR beta chain was counted at least ten times. Its antigen is unidentified. This record belongs to a study of T-cell reconstitution after alpha-beta-depleted transplantation in children. Unmatched junction bases numbered 4, after V lost 8 bases and J lost 7 bases. The CDR3 is made up of 12 amino acids. The germline V gene has CDR1 DFQATT and CDR2 SNEGSKA (reference sequence). General study results and limits: At the one-year point after transplant, T-cell counts and TCRbeta diversity were found to come mostly from T cells that had been newly produced. Expanded clones from the graft, numbering several hundred, reportedly supplied alpha-beta T cells about two months after transplant. The high TCRbeta diversity at day 60 in some patients came from surviving recipient T cells and thymic progenitors.

The library targeted TCRbeta and was prepared with unique molecular identifiers. TCRdb re-derived calls from the PCR reads in MiXCR, one entry per CDR3 protein. The profile shows 700,000 or so distinct CDR3 sequences, 13% of them singletons. This clonotype was obtained from a girl aged 2 to 9 with congenital amegakaryocytic thrombocytopenia, due to receive a stem cell transplant. This chain links TRBV20-1 with TRBJ1-6; TRBD1 agrees at 8 bases. The specimen comprised PBMCs, sampled before TCRalphabeta/CD19-depleted stem cell transplant. The CDR3 protein is CSITGGNSPLHF. DNA of the CDR3: TGCAGTATAACAGGGGGGAATTCACCCCTCCACTTT.